Listed below are T cell receptor beta chains from one sample, sequenced in a study of T cells in Graves' hyperthyroidism and ophthalmopathy. TCRdb passed the multiplex PCR reads through MiXCR, listing each CDR3 protein once. Here the sample spans approximately 420,000 distinct CDR3 sequences, 12% to 15% being singletons. Sequenced: blood. These receptors originate from a woman aged 18-29 years with Graves' hyperthyroidism. The CDR3 runs from the conserved cysteine through the conserved F or W. A D gene is named only where the DNA matches it firmly. Expanded clones are given a class, and other clones once, few, many or no size at all.

>TRBD2|many|TRBV29-1|TRBJ2-7|13
TGCAGCGTTAGAGCGGGAGGGCCGTACGAGCAGTACTTC
CSVRAGGPYEQYF
>TRBD1|many|TRBV6-1|TRBJ1-5|16
TGTGCCAGCAGTGAAGGCTGGGGGACAGGAGTTCAGCCCCAGCATTTT
CASSEGWGTGVQPQHF
>.|.|TRBV12-3/TRBV12-4|TRBJ2-1|12
TGTGCCAGCAGTTTCGGTCCCGACAGGCAGTTCTTC
CASSFGPDRQFF
>.|.|TRBV5-5|TRBJ1-3|15
TGTGCCAGCAACTTAATGGCGGCTTTGGAGAACACCATATATTTT
CASNLMAALENTIYF
>.|many|TRBV7-8|TRBJ2-3|15
TGTGCCAGCAGCTTAGAACAAGCGCACACAGATACGCAGTATTTT
CASSLEQAHTDTQYF
>TRBD2|.|TRBV20-1|TRBJ2-7|13
TGCAGTGCCAGGGACTATTCGAGCTACGAGCAGTACTTC
CSARDYSSYEQYF
>TRBD1|many|TRBV6-1|TRBJ2-5|17
TGTGCCAGCAGTGAGTCTGTTGGGACAGGGGTGGTGGTGACCCAGTACTTC
CASSESVGTGVVVTQYF
>TRBD2|.|TRBV9|TRBJ2-3|16
TGTGCCAGCAGCGTACCGACTAGCGGGAGCACAGATACGCAGTATTTT
CASSVPTSGSTDTQYF
>.|.|TRBV9|TRBJ1-1|16
TGTGCCAGCAGCGTAGGGGGCGGGATGGCCGTCACTGAAGCTTTCTTT
CASSVGGGMAVTEAFF
>.|.|TRBV28|TRBJ2-6|15
TGTGCCGTGCAACCAGGGCTAGGTGGGGCCAACGTCCTGACTTTC
CAVQPGLGGANVLTF
>.|few|TRBV20-1|TRBJ1-1|13
TGCAGTGCTAGAGACCTAGCGGATAATGAAGCTTTCTTT
CSARDLADNEAFF
>TRBD1|many|TRBV2|TRBJ2-5|13
TGTGCCAGCAGCTCACAGGGGGCTGAGACCCAGTACTTC
CASSSQGAETQYF
>.|few|TRBV20-1|TRBJ1-3|14
TGCAGTGCTAGAGATCATAACTCTGGAAACACCATGTATTTT
CSARDHNSGNTMYF
>TRBD2|many|TRBV20-1|TRBJ2-5|14
TGCAGTGCAGCCGGGTCGCGGGAGATTGAGACCCAGTACTTC
CSAAGSREIETQYF
>.|few|TRBV18|TRBJ1-1|13
TGTGCCAGCTCACCACTACTGGGCGTTGAAGCTTTCTTT
CASSPLLGVEAFF
>.|.|TRBV12-3/TRBV12-4|TRBJ1-5|14
TGTGCCAGCTCGAGACGGTTCAAGGATCAGCCCCAGCATTTT
CASSRRFKDQPQHF
>.|.|TRBV15|TRBJ2-1|15
TGTGCCACCAGCAGGTCTCGGGGGCCTTACAATGAGCAGTCCTTC
CATSRSRGPYNEQSF
>.|few|TRBV7-2|TRBJ2-4|18
TGTGCCAGCAGCTTAGCCACCCAGGCGAGCCTAGCCAAAAACATTCAGTACTTC
CASSLATQASLAKNIQYF
>TRBD1|many|TRBV6-2/TRBV6-3|TRBJ2-5|19
TGTGCCAGCAGTTACTCTCCATCCGAGACAGGGCTATTTCAAGAGACCCAGTACTTC
CASSYSPSETGLFQETQYF
>.|.|TRBV10-2|TRBJ1-4|15
TGCGCCAGCTCAAACCCGGGGCTACCAAATGAAAAACTGTTTTTT
CASSNPGLPNEKLFF
>TRBD1|few|TRBV20-1|TRBJ2-3|13
TGCAGTGCTGCTACGGGACAGGAAACCGGGCAGTATTTT
CSAATGQETGQYF
>.|.|TRBV30|TRBJ1-6|13
TGTGCCTGGGACCGTACTCTTAATTCACCCCTCCACTTT
CAWDRTLNSPLHF
>TRBD1|many|TRBV2|TRBJ1-1|15
TGTGCCAGCAGGGAAGACAGGGGGTGGAGGACTGAAGCTTTCTTT
CASREDRGWRTEAFF
>TRBD2|many|TRBV6-1|TRBJ2-7|16
TGTGCCAGCAGTCAGAACCCGGGACTAGCGGGACGGGAGCAGTACTTC
CASSQNPGLAGREQYF
>TRBD2|few|TRBV7-8|TRBJ2-3|14
TGTGCCAGCAGCCCCTCTAGCGGGCAAGATACGCAGTATTTT
CASSPSSGQDTQYF
>TRBD2|medium-sized|TRBV29-1|TRBJ2-1|15
TGCAGCGTTGCCGGAACTAGCGGGCCATACAATGAGCAGTTCTTC
CSVAGTSGPYNEQFF
>.|few|TRBV19|TRBJ1-5|12
TGTGCCAGCACACAAAACAATCAGCCCCAGCATTTT
CASTQNNQPQHF
>.|many|TRBV20-1|TRBJ2-5|14
TGCAGTGCGCGCGGAAGGGGCTCGATAGAGACCCAGTACTTC
CSARGRGSIETQYF
>.|few|TRBV29-1|TRBJ1-1|10
TGCAGCTCTGTGGCGACTGAAGCTTTCTTT
CSSVATEAFF
>.|.|TRBV29-1|TRBJ1-4|13
TGCAGCGTTGAAGAGCGGGGTACTGAAAAACTGTTTTTT
CSVEERGTEKLFF
>TRBD2|few|TRBV6-5|TRBJ2-7|16
TGTGCCAGCAGTTACACTGGACTAGCGGGAGCCTACGAGCAGTACTTC
CASSYTGLAGAYEQYF
>.|many|TRBV30|TRBJ2-7|14
TGTGCCTGGAGTGTACTCGCCTCATCCTACGAGCAGTACTTC
CAWSVLASSYEQYF
>TRBD2|few|TRBV6-1|TRBJ2-5|13
TGTGCCAGCAGACTAGCGGGGCAAGAGACCCAGTACTTC
CASRLAGQETQYF
>.|.|TRBV7-8|TRBJ2-1|14
TGTGCCAGCAGCTTAGTTGACAGGGAGGGTGAGCAGTTCTTC
CASSLVDREGEQFF
>.|many|TRBV6-2/TRBV6-3|TRBJ2-1|12
TGTGCCAGCAGTTACTCTCACAATGAGCAGTTCTTC
CASSYSHNEQFF
>.|many|TRBV2|TRBJ2-5|12
TGTGCCAGCAAGAGGGGCCAAGAGACCCAGTACTTC
CASKRGQETQYF
>TRBD2|.|TRBV11-3|TRBJ2-7|20
TGTGCCAGCTCGTCCCGCGGGGGGCTACGGCTAGCGGGAGGGTCCTACGAGCAGTACTTC
CASSSRGGLRLAGGSYEQYF
>.|many|TRBV6-1|TRBJ2-5|13
TGTGCCAGCAGTCGGGACTTTCAAGAGACCCAGTACTTC
CASSRDFQETQYF
>TRBD2|many|TRBV6-5|TRBJ2-7|17
TGTGCCAGCAGTTACGCAATGACTAGCGGGAGGTCCTACGAGCAGTACTTC
CASSYAMTSGRSYEQYF
>.|.|TRBV4-1|TRBJ2-1|14
TGCGCCAGCAGCCAGATAGAGGGTTACAATGAGCAGTTCTTC
CASSQIEGYNEQFF
>.|.|TRBV19|TRBJ2-3|10
TGTGCCAGTACCCCGCCGGGGCAGTATTTT
CASTPPGQYF
>.|many|TRBV19|TRBJ2-1|16
TGTGCCAGCTCTCCCGCGGGGGCGAGGTCCTACAATGAGCAGTTCTTC
CASSPAGARSYNEQFF
>.|many|TRBV19|TRBJ2-3|14
TGTGCCAGTAGTCTACGACAGAACACAGATACGCAGTATTTT
CASSLRQNTDTQYF
>.|many|TRBV30|TRBJ1-2|12
TGTGCCTGGATTGATATCGCCTGGGGCTACACCTTC
CAWIDIAWGYTF
>.|many|TRBV3-1|TRBJ2-7|12
TGTGCCAGCAGCGAAGGGACGCTCGAGCAGTACTTC
CASSEGTLEQYF
>.|many|TRBV6-5|TRBJ2-5|15
TGTGCCAGCAGTTACGTCAGAGGAACCTTAGAGACCCAGTACTTC
CASSYVRGTLETQYF
>TRBD2|few|TRBV30|TRBJ2-1|15
TGTGCCTGGAGTGGTTGGCGGGAGAAGAACAATGAGCAGTTCTTC
CAWSGWREKNNEQFF
>.|many|TRBV12-3/TRBV12-4|TRBJ2-7|13
TGTGCCAGCAGACCAGATGGGGGCTACGAGCAGTACTTC
CASRPDGGYEQYF